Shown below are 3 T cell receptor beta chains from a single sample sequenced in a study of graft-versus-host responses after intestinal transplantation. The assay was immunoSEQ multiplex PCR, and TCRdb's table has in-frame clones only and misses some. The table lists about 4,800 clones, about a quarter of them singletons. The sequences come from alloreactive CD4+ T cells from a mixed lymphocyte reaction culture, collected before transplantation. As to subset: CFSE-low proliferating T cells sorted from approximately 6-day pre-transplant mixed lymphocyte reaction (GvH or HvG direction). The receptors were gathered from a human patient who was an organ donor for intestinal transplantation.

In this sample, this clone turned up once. CDR3 sequence reads: CASSLAGYPFSGNTIYF. CDR3 coding DNA: TGCGCCAGCAGCTTGGCCGGTTACCCGTTCTCTGGAAACACCATATATTTT. The chain links TRBV5-1 to TRBJ1-3; D uncertain. Germline CDR1 SGHRS, CDR2 YFSETQ. The V end was cut by 0 bases, the J end by 0 bases, with 13 bases between. The CDR3 contains 17 residues.

The chain's CDR3 is CASSYGENYEQYF. The CDR3 DNA is TGTGCCAGCAGTTACGGGGAGAACTACGAGCAGTACTTC. V gene TRBV6-5 combines with J gene TRBJ2-7, with a possible D match to TRBD2 (5 bases). The CDR3 spans 13 residues. Between the trimmed V and J ends, which lost 2 bases and 3 bases, there was a span of 8 bases. CDR1 and CDR2 (germline): MNHEY, SVGAGI.

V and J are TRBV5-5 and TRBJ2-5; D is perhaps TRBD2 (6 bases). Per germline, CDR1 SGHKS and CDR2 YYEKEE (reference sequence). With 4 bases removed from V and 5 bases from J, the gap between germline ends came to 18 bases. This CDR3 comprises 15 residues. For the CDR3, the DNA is TGTGCCAGCAGCCCGACGACTAGACTTGAGGAGACCCAGTACTTC. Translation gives CASSPTTRLEETQYF.